The clone carrying this T cell receptor (beta chain) turned up a few times. Original methodology: Researchers report that nucleated cell counts were estimated from reference gene primer amplification. Profiling relied on immunoSEQ multiplex PCR, and the TCRdb table lists in-frame clones only, not all of them. That table furnishes V, J and clone size, whereas the DNA furnished D and trimming. The sample has fewer than 250,000 clones; more than 85% are singletons. CDR3 length: 12 amino acids. V trimming: 7 bases; J trimming: 5 bases; junction bases outside the gene matches: 3. The entry originates in a study of blood T cell repertoires in COVID-19. Study as a whole: Specimens from acute and convalescent COVID-19 originated in the United States, Italy and Spain. Sources were T cells, B-cell-depleted T cells, or PBMCs; the material itself was cDNA or gDNA.

The sequence was collected from a middle-aged man with acute or convalescent COVID-19. The sequencing sample was made of peripheral blood. The chain combines TRBV12-3 or TRBV12-4 with TRBJ2-3; 7 nucleotides line up with TRBD2. For the CDR3, the DNA is TGTGCCAGCACGGGGGGACTAGATACGCAGTATTTT. Translation: CASTGGLDTQYF.